A single sample gave rise to the 5 T cell receptor beta chains below, sequenced in a study of patients and donors after allogeneic stem cell transplantation. A single record per CDR3 protein comes from TCRdb applying MiXCR to the RT-PCR reads. The table includes about 72,000 distinct CDR3 sequences, more than 25% detected once. The sequencing sample was made of blood, either unsorted or a sorted T cell fraction (not recorded which). The source is a human donor who was either an allogeneic HSCT recipient or a stem cell or donor lymphocyte infusion donor (not recorded which). It is not recorded whose cells these are; they may come from a transplant donor.

In its sample, this clonotype was seen many times. The rearrangement links TRBV6-1 to TRBJ1-5; no clear D. Trimming shortened V by 7 bases and J by 5 bases, and 15 bases separated the two germline ends. The germline V gene encodes CDR1 MNHNS and CDR2 SASEGT. The CDR3 sequence is 14 residues long. The CDR3 loop is CASTSSVSYQPQHF. CDR3 sequence (DNA): TGTGCCAGCACCTCTTCCGTCTCATATCAGCCCCAGCATTTT.

The table lists this clonotype with a few counts. The rearrangement joins TRBV12-5 to TRBJ2-1, with 8 bases fitting TRBD2. Germline V gives CDR1 LGHNT, CDR2 FRNRAP. The J segment lost 10 bases and the V segment lost 2 bases, leaving 7 bases of the junction unmatched. The CDR3 extends over 14 amino acids. CDR3 residues: CASGLPSGRSEQFF. The CDR3 DNA follows: TGTGCTAGTGGTTTGCCTAGCGGGCGGTCGGAGCAGTTCTTC.

The genes are TRBV28 and TRBJ2-7; maybe TRBD2 (6 bases). CDR3 length equals 14 residues. The V gene's germline CDR1 is MDHEN and CDR2 SYDVKM. The V and J ends lost 3 bases and 5 bases respectively, with 14 bases between them. The CDR3 protein is CASSFPGERDEQYF. In DNA form, the CDR3 reads TGTGCCAGCAGTTTCCCGGGAGAGCGAGACGAGCAGTACTTC. The full variable domain, its missing parts supplied by reference TRBV28 and TRBJ2-7, is DVKVTQSSRYLVKRTGEKVFLECVQDMDHENMFWYRQDPGLGLRLIYFSYDVKMKEKGDIPEGYSVSREKKERFSLILESASTNQTSMYLCASSFPGERDEQYFGPGTRLTVT.

The genes are TRBV19 and TRBJ2-1; TRBD2 might be the D (5 bases). Trimming took off 1 base at V and 2 bases at J, with 9 bases between the two ends. The CDR3 length is 15 residues. Germline V lookup: CDR1 LNHDA, CDR2 SQIVND (reference sequence). The CDR3 nucleotides read TGTGCCAGTAGTATAGGTCTAGCAGCCTACAATGAGCAGTTCTTC. It encodes CASSIGLAAYNEQFF.

CDR3 region: CASSLGRGLSNQPQHF. The CDR3 DNA reads TGTGCCAGCAGCTTGGGGCGGGGTTTAAGCAATCAGCCCCAGCATTTT. The rearrangement joins TRBV5-6 to TRBJ1-5; the D is unclear. Trimming cost V 0 bases and J 1 base, with 11 bases left between them. Germline CDR1 reads SGHDT; CDR2 reads YYEEEE. The length of the CDR3 is 16 residues.